This T cell receptor (beta chain) was sequenced for a study of shared clonotypes between healthy human individuals. Study summary: CD4 naive and CD4 memory each took three plates per donor, while CD8 naive took two and CD8 memory one.

Study-wide results and limits: It was the few donors that limited the genetic and exposure-history diversity represented. What naive subsets generally showed was a larger estimated richness than memory subsets showed.

As concerns this clone: Its antigen is not known.

Clones were read by immunoSEQ multiplex PCR, and TCRdb kept only the in-frame ones, dropping some. The sample consists of approximately 1,500,000 clones, under 99% of them appearing once. Material: naive CD4+ T cells sorted from blood. Subset: CD45RA+ positively selected. The source is a young man in good health.

This CDR3 is CSGADSYEQYF. In nucleotides, the CDR3 is TGCAGTGGAGCGGATTCCTACGAGCAGTACTTC. The V and J genes are TRBV20-1 and TRBJ2-7; D is perhaps TRBD2 (5 bases). V was clipped by 7 bases and J by 1 base, with 8 bases between them. The V gene's germline CDR1 is DFQATT and CDR2 SNEGSKA (reference sequence). CDR3 length equals 11 residues.